This is a list of T cell receptor beta chains from one sample in a study of cytomegalovirus exposure and HLA in healthy donors. Generated by immunoSEQ multiplex PCR, the TCRdb table keeps only in-frame clones and is missing some. This repertoire shows around 50,000 clones, about 71% found once; its top ten account for about 22%. The material sequenced was PBMCs. These receptors were obtained from a woman in her fifties or sixties in good health and CMV-seropositive. Each CDR3 is given with its conserved first and last residue. Each record gives: CDR3 length, J gene, clone size, D gene, V gene, CDR3 DNA, CDR3 protein. The D gene is left open where the match is weak. A row's size may be missing; if present it is once, few, many or a size class.

cdr3_length: 14; j_call: TRBJ2-3; clone_size: NA; d_call: NA; v_call: TRBV4-3; cdr3_nt: TGCGCCAGCAGCCAAGCGGGGGGCTGGGATACGCAGTATTTT; cdr3_aa: CASSQAGGWDTQYF
cdr3_length: 14; j_call: TRBJ2-5; clone_size: NA; d_call: TRBD1; v_call: TRBV11-2; cdr3_nt: TGTGCCAGCAGCACGGACAGGGCTCGCGAGACCCAGTACTTC; cdr3_aa: CASSTDRARETQYF
cdr3_length: 14; j_call: TRBJ2-7; clone_size: NA; d_call: NA; v_call: TRBV7-9; cdr3_nt: TGTGCCAGCAGCAGAGGACAGTCACCCTACGAGCAGTACTTC; cdr3_aa: CASSRGQSPYEQYF
cdr3_length: 13; j_call: TRBJ1-2; clone_size: NA; d_call: NA; v_call: TRBV19; cdr3_nt: TGTGCCAGTAGTATCAGTTCAATCTATGGCTACACCTTC; cdr3_aa: CASSISSIYGYTF
cdr3_length: 12; j_call: TRBJ2-1; clone_size: once; d_call: NA; v_call: TRBV4-1; cdr3_nt: TGCGCCAGCAGCCAAGACATGGCTGAGCAGTTCTTC; cdr3_aa: CASSQDMAEQFF
cdr3_length: 15; j_call: TRBJ1-5; clone_size: NA; d_call: TRBD1; v_call: TRBV7-9; cdr3_nt: TGTGCCAGCAGCTCACAGGGGATTAGCAATCAGCCCCAGCATTTT; cdr3_aa: CASSSQGISNQPQHF
cdr3_length: 17; j_call: TRBJ2-3; clone_size: NA; d_call: NA; v_call: TRBV18; cdr3_nt: TGTGCCAGCTCACGAATCGGTCCGGGAGCCCGAGGAGATACGCAGTATTTT; cdr3_aa: CASSRIGPGARGDTQYF
cdr3_length: 19; j_call: TRBJ2-1; clone_size: NA; d_call: TRBD2; v_call: TRBV28; cdr3_nt: TGTGCCAGCAGTCCACCACTAGCGGGAGAGCATAGGGTTAAGCATGAGCAGTTCTTC; cdr3_aa: CASSPPLAGEHRVKHEQFF
cdr3_length: 15; j_call: TRBJ2-1; clone_size: NA; d_call: NA; v_call: TRBV9; cdr3_nt: TGTGCCAGCAGCGTAACGGCAGGGCCCTACAATGAGCAGTTCTTC; cdr3_aa: CASSVTAGPYNEQFF
cdr3_length: 14; j_call: TRBJ2-7; clone_size: once; d_call: NA; v_call: TRBV7-8; cdr3_nt: TGTGCCAGCAGCTTAAATCAGGGTCCCTACGAGCAGTACTTC; cdr3_aa: CASSLNQGPYEQYF
cdr3_length: 14; j_call: TRBJ2-7; clone_size: NA; d_call: TRBD2; v_call: TRBV13; cdr3_nt: TGTGCCAGCAGCCCCCGCGGGGGGTCCTACGAGCAGTACTTC; cdr3_aa: CASSPRGGSYEQYF
cdr3_length: 13; j_call: TRBJ2-3; clone_size: NA; d_call: NA; v_call: TRBV6-5; cdr3_nt: TGTGCCAGCAGTTACTCGTCACGGGATACGCAGTATTTT; cdr3_aa: CASSYSSRDTQYF
cdr3_length: 11; j_call: TRBJ1-4; clone_size: NA; d_call: NA; v_call: TRBV28; cdr3_nt: TGTGCCAGCAAGTGGGCAGAAAAACTGTTTTTT; cdr3_aa: CASKWAEKLFF
cdr3_length: 17; j_call: TRBJ1-3; clone_size: once; d_call: TRBD1; v_call: TRBV2; cdr3_nt: TGTGCCAGCCGAACGGGACAGGGGCGTCAACCTGGAAACACCATATATTTT; cdr3_aa: CASRTGQGRQPGNTIYF
cdr3_length: 15; j_call: TRBJ1-6; clone_size: NA; d_call: NA; v_call: TRBV5-8; cdr3_nt: TGTGCCAGCAGCTTGGGGGGCACAGTGGATTCACCCCTCCACTTT; cdr3_aa: CASSLGGTVDSPLHF
cdr3_length: 15; j_call: TRBJ1-5; clone_size: NA; d_call: TRBD1; v_call: TRBV5-6; cdr3_nt: TGTGCCAGCAGCTTGTTGGGACAGGGGGCTCAGCCCCAGCATTTT; cdr3_aa: CASSLLGQGAQPQHF
cdr3_length: 13; j_call: TRBJ2-7; clone_size: NA; d_call: NA; v_call: TRBV11-2; cdr3_nt: TGTGCCAGCAGCGTTAGACAGACCCTGGGGCAGTACTTC; cdr3_aa: CASSVRQTLGQYF
cdr3_length: 13; j_call: TRBJ2-3; clone_size: NA; d_call: NA; v_call: TRBV7-8; cdr3_nt: TGTGCCAGCAGCAGCGCCGGCACAGATACGCAGTATTTT; cdr3_aa: CASSSAGTDTQYF
cdr3_length: 13; j_call: TRBJ2-7; clone_size: NA; d_call: NA; v_call: TRBV27; cdr3_nt: TGTGCCAGCAGTTTACAGGCAGACTACGAGCAGTACTTC; cdr3_aa: CASSLQADYEQYF
cdr3_length: 13; j_call: TRBJ1-1; clone_size: NA; d_call: NA; v_call: TRBV9; cdr3_nt: TGTGCCAGCAGCGTTAGGCAGGGCGGTGAGGCTTTCTTT; cdr3_aa: CASSVRQGGEAFF
cdr3_length: 15; j_call: TRBJ1-1; clone_size: NA; d_call: NA; v_call: TRBV4-2; cdr3_nt: TGTGCCAGCAGCCAAGGGGGGGTGGGATCCACTGAAGCTTTCTTT; cdr3_aa: CASSQGGVGSTEAFF
cdr3_length: 14; j_call: TRBJ2-5; clone_size: NA; d_call: TRBD2; v_call: TRBV30; cdr3_nt: TGTGCCTGGAGCCATGGACTAGTCCCAGAGACCCAGTACTTC; cdr3_aa: CAWSHGLVPETQYF
cdr3_length: 15; j_call: TRBJ2-7; clone_size: NA; d_call: TRBD2; v_call: TRBV4-1; cdr3_nt: TGCGCCAGCAGCCAAACAGCGGGGGGGGACTACGAGCAGTACTTC; cdr3_aa: CASSQTAGGDYEQYF
cdr3_length: 17; j_call: TRBJ1-1; clone_size: NA; d_call: TRBD1; v_call: TRBV27; cdr3_nt: TGTGCCAGCAGTTTATCCCGACAGGGAAGGAGGCAAACTGAAGCTTTCTTT; cdr3_aa: CASSLSRQGRRQTEAFF
cdr3_length: 11; j_call: TRBJ2-7; clone_size: NA; d_call: NA; v_call: TRBV18; cdr3_nt: TGTGCCAGCTCAGCTAGCTACGAGCAGTACTTC; cdr3_aa: CASSASYEQYF
cdr3_length: 16; j_call: TRBJ1-2; clone_size: NA; d_call: TRBD1; v_call: TRBV28; cdr3_nt: TGTGCCAGCAGTGATCCTAAAAGGGGGCGAAGCTATGGCTACACCTTC; cdr3_aa: CASSDPKRGRSYGYTF
cdr3_length: 11; j_call: TRBJ1-5; clone_size: NA; d_call: NA; v_call: TRBV2; cdr3_nt: TGTGCCAGCAGTGGTCCAGGGCCCCAGCATTTT; cdr3_aa: CASSGPGPQHF
cdr3_length: 14; j_call: TRBJ2-2; clone_size: NA; d_call: TRBD2; v_call: TRBV27; cdr3_nt: TGTGCCAGCAGTTTGGGACTAAGGGCCGGGGAGCTGTTTTTT; cdr3_aa: CASSLGLRAGELFF
cdr3_length: 14; j_call: TRBJ2-7; clone_size: few; d_call: NA; v_call: TRBV23-1; cdr3_nt: TGCGCCAGCAGTCGGAACAGGAGCTCCTACGAGCAGTACTTC; cdr3_aa: CASSRNRSSYEQYF
cdr3_length: 15; j_call: TRBJ2-7; clone_size: NA; d_call: TRBD2; v_call: TRBV19; cdr3_nt: TGTGCCAGTAAGGGAGGACTAGCGCTCTCCTACGAGCAGTACTTC; cdr3_aa: CASKGGLALSYEQYF
cdr3_length: 14; j_call: TRBJ2-5; clone_size: few; d_call: TRBD2; v_call: TRBV2; cdr3_nt: TGTGCCTTCCGTGTTGACAGCGGGGTTGAGACCCAGTACTTC; cdr3_aa: CAFRVDSGVETQYF
cdr3_length: 15; j_call: TRBJ2-7; clone_size: NA; d_call: NA; v_call: TRBV18; cdr3_nt: TGTGCCAGCTCACCCTTACAGGGTTCGACCTACGAGCAGTACTTC; cdr3_aa: CASSPLQGSTYEQYF
cdr3_length: 17; j_call: TRBJ1-1; clone_size: NA; d_call: TRBD1; v_call: TRBV7-2; cdr3_nt: TGTGCCAGCAGCCACATTACAGGGGGGCGAATGAACACTGAAGCTTTCTTT; cdr3_aa: CASSHITGGRMNTEAFF
cdr3_length: 17; j_call: TRBJ2-1; clone_size: NA; d_call: TRBD2; v_call: TRBV15; cdr3_nt: TGTGCCACCAGCGGGTACCTAAGCGGGAGGGCCGTTCGCGAGCAGTTCTTC; cdr3_aa: CATSGYLSGRAVREQFF
cdr3_length: 16; j_call: TRBJ2-3; clone_size: NA; d_call: NA; v_call: TRBV4-3; cdr3_nt: TGCGCCAGCAGCCAAGATAGGAGCGGGAGCACAGATACGCAGTATTTT; cdr3_aa: CASSQDRSGSTDTQYF
cdr3_length: 13; j_call: TRBJ1-2; clone_size: NA; d_call: NA; v_call: TRBV2; cdr3_nt: TGTGCCAGCAGTGTGGAGACACAGGGTGGCTACACCTTC; cdr3_aa: CASSVETQGGYTF
cdr3_length: 14; j_call: TRBJ2-7; clone_size: few; d_call: TRBD1; v_call: TRBV6-1; cdr3_nt: TGTGCCAGCAGAGTAAACAGGGGATCCTACGAGCAGTACTTC; cdr3_aa: CASRVNRGSYEQYF
cdr3_length: 14; j_call: TRBJ2-5; clone_size: NA; d_call: NA; v_call: TRBV5-4; cdr3_nt: TGTGCCAGCAGCTTGGAAGCAGGGAGGGAGACCCAGTACTTC; cdr3_aa: CASSLEAGRETQYF
cdr3_length: 13; j_call: TRBJ2-3; clone_size: NA; d_call: NA; v_call: TRBV2; cdr3_nt: TGTGCCAGCAGCTCAGACTTCACAGATACGCAGTATTTT; cdr3_aa: CASSSDFTDTQYF
cdr3_length: 13; j_call: TRBJ1-1; clone_size: NA; d_call: NA; v_call: TRBV7-6; cdr3_nt: TGTGCCAGCAGCTTAGTCAGGAACACTGAAGCTTTCTTT; cdr3_aa: CASSLVRNTEAFF
cdr3_length: 14; j_call: TRBJ2-3; clone_size: NA; d_call: NA; v_call: TRBV28; cdr3_nt: TGTGCCAGCAGCCCCGGACAGATCACAGATACGCAGTATTTT; cdr3_aa: CASSPGQITDTQYF
cdr3_length: 11; j_call: TRBJ1-2; clone_size: NA; d_call: NA; v_call: TRBV6-6; cdr3_nt: TGTGCCAGCCTATATAACTATGGCTACACCTTC; cdr3_aa: CASLYNYGYTF
cdr3_length: 16; j_call: TRBJ1-2; clone_size: NA; d_call: TRBD1; v_call: TRBV5-1; cdr3_nt: TGCGCCAGCAGCTTCTCCGGGACAGGGGCAGGCTATGGCTACACCTTC; cdr3_aa: CASSFSGTGAGYGYTF
cdr3_length: 15; j_call: TRBJ2-7; clone_size: NA; d_call: TRBD2; v_call: TRBV30; cdr3_nt: TGTGCCTGGAGCCCGGGACTAGCGTCTTCCTACGAGCAGTACTTC; cdr3_aa: CAWSPGLASSYEQYF
cdr3_length: 11; j_call: TRBJ2-3; clone_size: NA; d_call: NA; v_call: TRBV2; cdr3_nt: TGTGCCAGCGGGGCGGAAGATACGCAGTATTTT; cdr3_aa: CASGAEDTQYF
cdr3_length: 13; j_call: TRBJ1-6; clone_size: once; d_call: NA; v_call: TRBV4-3; cdr3_nt: TGCGCCAGCAGCCAAGACAGAGGATCACCCCTCCACTTT; cdr3_aa: CASSQDRGSPLHF
cdr3_length: 15; j_call: TRBJ2-2; clone_size: NA; d_call: NA; v_call: TRBV5-4; cdr3_nt: TGTGCCAGCAGCTCTCGGGATTGGAACACCGGGGAGCTGTTTTTT; cdr3_aa: CASSSRDWNTGELFF
cdr3_length: 17; j_call: TRBJ1-1; clone_size: NA; d_call: NA; v_call: TRBV19; cdr3_nt: TGTGCCAGTAGTAGGTTCTCGGTACAGACTATGAACACTGAAGCTTTCTTT; cdr3_aa: CASSRFSVQTMNTEAFF
cdr3_length: 11; j_call: TRBJ2-7; clone_size: NA; d_call: NA; v_call: TRBV20-1; cdr3_nt: TGCAGTGCCAGCTACAGCTACGAGCAGTACTTC; cdr3_aa: CSASYSYEQYF